This T cell receptor beta chain was identified during a study of radiation and T cells in renal cell carcinoma. At the level of the study: Nephrectomy followed 15 Gy stereotactic body radiation by 4 weeks. Broader study findings: Without pretreatment biopsies, baseline tumor clonotype presence was undetermined. From baseline, blood top tumor clonotypes peaked at 2 weeks post-radiation.

Comments on this clone: Its specificity is unknown.

The time point is: baseline pretreatment blood. Treatment indicated: 15 Gy SBRT to primary tumor, nephrectomy 4 weeks later. The patient's renal cell carcinoma had clear cell pathology. The CDR3 is 17 residues long. Germline CDR1 is SGDLS and CDR2 is YYNGEE. The V segment lost 0 bases and the J segment 4 bases; nucleotides outside the gene matches: 10. Measured with immunoSEQ multiplex PCR; TCRdb has only the in-frame clones, and not every one. Of roughly 150,000 clones in the sample, about 87% were seen once. The sequencing here drew on blood, taken from a patient whose treatment included radiotherapy and nephrectomy. This TCR came from a woman between 65 and 79 years old with renal cell carcinoma. The V call is TRBV9, the J call TRBJ1-3; 7 bases agree with TRBD1. This CDR3 reads CASSVEGARTTGNTIYF. In DNA form, the CDR3 reads TGTGCCAGCAGCGTAGAGGGGGCTAGAACGACAGGAAACACCATATATTTT.